Below are 27 T cell receptor beta chains sequenced from a single sample in a study of a mutant IDH1 vaccine in newly diagnosed glioma. Produced via immunoSEQ multiplex PCR; TCRdb's table is partial and in-frame only. This table has about 50,000 clones, almost 95% appearing once. Time point indicated: week 35, safety follow-up. Each vaccine dose was 300 ug of mutant IDH1 20-mer peptide, with topical imiquimod. Antigens for these TCRs are unknown. The sequenced sample was PBMCs, obtained from a glioma patient whose treatment included an IDH1 peptide vaccine. The receptor source for this set is a man aged 45-60 years with glioma.

The chain is built from TRBV30 and TRBJ2-3; maybe TRBD1 (6 bases). The CDR3 covers 12 residues. V lost 0 bases and J 6 bases, leaving 7 bases between the germline ends. Germline loops: CDR1 GTSNPN, CDR2 SVGIG (reference sequence). The CDR3 DNA reads as TGTGCCTGGAGTGTACAGGGCGATACGCAGTATTTT. This encodes CAWSVQGDTQYF.

The chain couples TRBV5-1 to TRBJ2-5; D is possibly TRBD1 or TRBD2 (6 bases each). The germline CDR1 and CDR2 sequences are SGHRS and YFSETQ. V was shortened by 5 bases and J by 4 bases, with 15 bases between the two germline ends. The CDR3 is 14 residues long. The CDR3 coding sequence is TGCGCCAGCAGTGGGGGGCCCGCAAGAGAGACCCAGTACTTC. This translates into CASSGGPARETQYF.

This clone appeared a single time. J is TRBJ2-1 and V is TRBV6-5, with TRBD1 matching over 7 bases. The J segment lost 0 bases and the V segment lost 6 bases, leaving 5 bases of the junction unmatched. Germline lookup yields CDR1 MNHEY and CDR2 SVGAGI. This CDR3 comprises 15 residues. CDR3: CASRRDSHSYNEQFF. The CDR3 DNA is TGTGCCAGCAGAAGGGACAGTCACTCCTACAATGAGCAGTTCTTC.

CDR3 residues: CAISEFGTVNEQFF. Here the CDR3 DNA reads TGTGCCATCAGTGAGTTCGGGACAGTCAATGAGCAGTTCTTC. This chain uses TRBV10-3 with TRBJ2-1; TRBD1 aligns across 7 bases. CDR3 length: 14 amino acids. The germline V gene encodes CDR1 ENHRY and CDR2 SYGVKD. Trimming took 1 base from V and 6 from J; bases not matched to a gene: 3.

This clone was seen once. The chain links TRBV2 to TRBJ1-1, with D possibly TRBD1 on 5 matching bases. Per germline, CDR1 SNHLY and CDR2 FYNNEI. The CDR3 consists of 16 residues. With 3 bases removed from V and 2 bases from J, the gap between germline ends came to 16 bases. CDR3 protein: CASSDGPRAANTEAFF. CDR3 nucleotides: TGTGCCAGCAGTGATGGGCCCAGGGCGGCAAACACTGAAGCTTTCTTT. Together with reference TRBV2 and TRBJ1-1, the CDR3 gives the full variable domain: EPEVTQTPSHQVTQMGQEVILRCVPISNHLYFYWYRQILGQKVEFLVSFYNNEISEKSEIFDDQFSVERPDGSNFTLKIRSTKLEDSAMYFCASSDGPRAANTEAFFGQGTRLTVV.

The V and J genes are TRBV5-1 and TRBJ2-2; D ambiguous. CDR1 is SGHRS, CDR2 YFSETQ, per germline. There are 15 residues in the CDR3. Trimming left V 0 bases short and J 5 bases short, with 11 bases between. The CDR3 here is CASSLDNIPTGELFF. The CDR3 nucleotides read TGCGCCAGCAGCTTGGACAACATCCCTACCGGGGAGCTGTTTTTT. Filled out from reference TRBV5-1 and TRBJ2-2, the complete variable domain reads KAGVTQTPRYLIKTRGQQVTLSCSPISGHRSVSWYQQTPGQGLQFLFEYFSETQRNKGNFPGRFSGRQFSNSRSEMNVSTLELGDSALYLCASSLDNIPTGELFFGEGSRLTVL.

The CDR3 region is CASRRDRDRANYGYTF. The CDR3 DNA sequence: TGTGCCAGCAGGCGGGACCGGGACAGGGCTAACTATGGCTACACCTTC. This chain connects TRBV13 to TRBJ1-2; 9 bases align to TRBD1. The CDR3 has 16 amino acids. V trimming: 6 bases; J trimming: 0 bases; junction bases outside the gene matches: 8. CDR1 and CDR2 from the germline V gene are PRHDT and FYEKMQ (reference sequence).

J is TRBJ1-6 and V is TRBV23-1; the D gene is possibly TRBD1 (6 bases). TRBV23-1 is an ORF, and what it does is uncertain. Trimming took off 5 bases at V and 8 bases at J, with 7 bases between the two ends. This CDR3 region has 12 residues. The CDR3 bases are TGCGCCAGCAGTGAGGGGGATTCACCCCTCCACTTT. Translating it yields CASSEGDSPLHF.

The gene calls are TRBV19 and TRBJ2-7; TRBD2 matches 10 bases. The germline V gene encodes CDR1 LNHDA and CDR2 SQIVND (reference sequence). The V and J ends lost 6 bases and 7 bases, in that order; junction bases with no gene match: 9. The CDR3 extends over 14 amino acids. CDR3 loop: CASSLTSGTGEQYF. The DNA of the CDR3 is TGTGCCAGTAGCCTAACTAGCGGGACTGGAGAGCAGTACTTC.

The chain joins TRBV4-3 to TRBJ1-2; 7 nucleotides line up with TRBD1. V lost 2 bases, J lost 8 bases, and 11 bases stayed unmatched. Germline values: CDR1 LGHNA, CDR2 YSLEER. This CDR3 contains 15 residues. The CDR3 DNA reads as TGCGCCAGCAGCCAACAGACAGGGCGGAGTACCGGCTACACCTTC. Amino acids: CASSQQTGRSTGYTF.

The V and J genes are TRBV5-5 and TRBJ1-1; D gene unclear. The germline gives CDR1 SGHKS, CDR2 YYEKEE (reference sequence). V lost 4 bases and J 0 bases, leaving 13 bases between the germline ends. This CDR3 comprises 15 residues. The CDR3 DNA reads as TGTGCCAGCAGCGACCTGACGAGCATGAACACTGAAGCTTTCTTT. Encoded protein: CASSDLTSMNTEAFF. The complete variable domain, with remaining parts taken from reference TRBV5-5 and TRBJ1-1, reads DAGVTQSPTHLIKTRGQQVTLRCSPISGHKSVSWYQQVLGQGPQFIFQYYEKEERGRGNFPDRFSARQFPNYSSELNVNALLLGDSALYLCASSDLTSMNTEAFFGQGTRLTVV.

J is TRBJ2-3 and V is TRBV2; the match to TRBD1 covers 7 bases. The J segment lost 2 bases and the V segment lost 5 bases, leaving 7 bases of the junction unmatched. The CDR3 runs to 15 residues. From germline, CDR1 is SNHLY and CDR2 FYNNEI. CDR3 in DNA: TGTGCCAGCAGTCCACAGGGGACGTCCACAGATACGCAGTATTTT. Translation gives CASSPQGTSTDTQYF.

The gene calls are TRBV2 and TRBJ1-3; tentatively, D is TRBD1 (5 bases). Germline CDR1 SNHLY, CDR2 FYNNEI. The CDR3 runs 16 residues. V was pared by 3 bases and J by 0 bases, with 12 bases between. CDR3 in amino acids: CASSEGGTTSGNTIYF. In DNA, the CDR3 is TGTGCCAGCAGTGAGGGGGGGACTACCTCTGGAAACACCATATATTTT.

DNA of the CDR3: TGTGCCTGGAGTGTCGCCAGCGGGAGCTACGAGCAGTACTTC. Its protein product is CAWSVASGSYEQYF. The gene calls are TRBV30 and TRBJ2-7, with TRBD2 matching over 8 bases. Unmatched junction bases numbered 4, after V lost 0 bases and J lost 3 bases. The CDR3 covers 14 residues. The germline V gene has CDR1 GTSNPN and CDR2 SVGIG (reference sequence). The full variable domain, rest sourced from reference TRBV30 and TRBJ2-7, is SQTIHQWPATLVQPVGSPLSLECTVEGTSNPNLYWYRQAAGRGLQLLFYSVGIGQISSEVPQNLSASRPQDRQFILSSKKLLLSDSGFYLCAWSVASGSYEQYFGPGTRLTVT.

The CDR3 DNA follows: TGTGCCAGCAGCTTGTACCAGAGCGGGGGGGGTGAGCAGTTCTTC. This gives the protein CASSLYQSGGGEQFF. The chain is built from TRBV7-9 and TRBJ2-1; 10 bases agree with TRBD2. V dropped 3 bases and J dropped 9; count of bases not matched to a gene: 8. The CDR3 runs to 15 residues. Germline V gene lookup returns CDR1 SEHNR and CDR2 FQNEAQ (reference sequence).

The chain has TRBV5-4 and TRBJ2-1; TRBD1 aligns across 8 bases. J gave up 0 bases and V 4 bases, and 6 bases lay outside the gene matches. Per germline, CDR1 SGHNT and CDR2 YYREEE (reference sequence). This CDR3 contains 16 residues. The CDR3 DNA sequence: TGTGCCAGCAGCGTCGGACAGGGCATCTCCTACAATGAGCAGTTCTTC. Its protein is CASSVGQGISYNEQFF.

The chain has TRBV5-6 and TRBJ2-7; D not resolved. The CDR3 covers 16 residues. CDR1 is SGHDT, CDR2 YYEEEE, per germline. Trimming cost V 0 bases and J 2 bases, with 15 bases left between them. The CDR3 spells CASSLDPARSAYEQYF. The DNA of the CDR3 is TGTGCCAGCAGCTTGGATCCTGCCAGATCCGCCTACGAGCAGTACTTC. Full variable domain (missing parts from reference TRBV5-6 and TRBJ2-7): DAGVTQSPTHLIKTRGQQVTLRCSPKSGHDTVSWYQQALGQGPQFIFQYYEEEERQRGNFPDRFSGHQFPNYSSELNVNALLLGDSALYLCASSLDPARSAYEQYFGPGTRLTVT.

J is TRBJ1-2 and V is TRBV23-1; no clear D. TRBV23-1 is designated an ORF whose function remains uncertain. CDR3 length: 16 amino acids. V lost 6 bases and J lost 1, with 18 bases in between. The CDR3 coding sequence is TGCGCCAGCAGATCCGGGTTCGTCGGGAATAACTATGGCTACACCTTC. It yields the protein CASRSGFVGNNYGYTF.

The V gene is TRBV14, the J gene TRBJ2-7; no clear D. Trimming cost V 0 bases and J 6 bases, with 9 bases left between them. Germline V gene data show CDR1 as SGHDN and CDR2 as FVKESK. This CDR3 spans 13 amino acids. CDR3 DNA sequence: TGTGCCAGCAGCCAAGATCTGCGGCTCGAGCAGTACTTC. As protein: CASSQDLRLEQYF.

The chain employs TRBV28 and TRBJ1-5; tentative D call: TRBD1 (6 bases). Germline CDR1 MDHEN, CDR2 SYDVKM. CDR3 length: 14 amino acids. V was clipped by 1 base and J by 4 bases, with 8 bases between them. CDR3 sequence: CASSLYTGNQPQHF. For the CDR3, the DNA is TGTGCCAGCAGTTTATATACAGGGAATCAGCCCCAGCATTTT.

V gene TRBV6-1 combines with J gene TRBJ1-2; D might be TRBD1 (6 bases). V was shortened by 6 bases and J by 5 bases, with 16 bases between the two germline ends. This CDR3 is built from 14 residues. The germline V gene encodes CDR1 MNHNS and CDR2 SASEGT. The CDR3 bases are TGTGCCAGCAGCATGAGGACAGAAATTTATGGCTACACCTTC. Its protein is CASSMRTEIYGYTF.

This chain joins TRBV30 and TRBJ1-2, with D maybe TRBD1 (5 bases). V lost 2 bases and J 6 bases, leaving 19 bases between the germline ends. The V gene's germline CDR1 is GTSNPN and CDR2 SVGIG (reference sequence). This CDR3 has 15 residues. In nucleotides, the CDR3 is TGTGCCTGGAGTTCGGGACCATCCCGGGACGATGGCTACACCTTC. Translated, it gives CAWSSGPSRDDGYTF.

In this sample, this clone turned up once. The gene calls are TRBV11-2 and TRBJ1-1, with TRBD1 matching over 7 bases. With V trimmed by 6 bases and J by 5 bases, 15 bases remained unmatched. The length of the CDR3 is 16 residues. The germline V gene has CDR1 SGHAT and CDR2 FQNNGV. CDR3 region: CASSFNLRGRGTEAFF. In nucleotides, the CDR3 is TGTGCCAGCAGTTTTAATTTGAGGGGGCGCGGAACTGAAGCTTTCTTT.

The chain recombines TRBV6-5 with TRBJ1-4, with D hard to call. CDR1 and CDR2 (germline): MNHEY, SVGAGI. V was trimmed by 5 bases and J by 7 bases, leaving 5 bases between them. This CDR3 is built from 11 residues. The CDR3 coding sequence is TGTGCCAGCAGTAACAGTGAAAAACTGTTTTTT. Translation gives CASSNSEKLFF.

The V call is TRBV2, the J call TRBJ1-4; D remains ambiguous. The CDR3 runs to 14 residues. Germline V gives CDR1 SNHLY, CDR2 FYNNEI. The V and J ends lost 2 bases and 7 bases respectively, with 11 bases between them. The CDR3: CASSERAEFEKLFF. Here the CDR3 DNA reads TGTGCCAGCAGTGAACGGGCAGAGTTTGAAAAACTGTTTTTT.

This sequence joins TRBV28 and TRBJ1-3, with D unresolved. The CDR3 consists of 15 residues. Per the germline V gene, CDR1 is MDHEN and CDR2 is SYDVKM. With 3 bases removed from V and 0 bases from J, the gap between germline ends came to 9 bases. The CDR3 DNA reads TGTGCCAGCAGTTTCCTCGGCACCTCTGGAAACACCATATATTTT. Protein sequence: CASSFLGTSGNTIYF.

The rearrangement joins TRBV28 to TRBJ2-7; 9 bases line up with TRBD1. The V and J ends lost 6 bases and 3 bases, in that order; junction bases with no gene match: 15. Germline assignment: CDR1 MDHEN and CDR2 SYDVKM. This CDR3 is built from 17 residues. CDR3 loop: CASRKTGGAVLSYEQYF. The CDR3 coding sequence is TGTGCCAGCAGAAAAACAGGGGGCGCGGTCTTAAGCTACGAGCAGTACTTC. The variable domain in full, with the rest retrieved from reference TRBV28 and TRBJ2-7, is DVKVTQSSRYLVKRTGEKVFLECVQDMDHENMFWYRQDPGLGLRLIYFSYDVKMKEKGDIPEGYSVSREKKERFSLILESASTNQTSMYLCASRKTGGAVLSYEQYFGPGTRLTVT.